A selection of T cell receptor beta chains follows, all from one sample in a study of vaccination effects on CD4 cells after COVID-19. Libraries were prepared by immunoSEQ multiplex PCR; TCRdb keeps only in-frame clonotypes and omits some of them. Counted here are approximately 54,000 clones, roughly 80% occurring once; the ten biggest clones make up 2% to 2.5%. These TCRs are of unknown antigen specificity. Sequenced material: CD4+ T cells from PBMCs cultured with HCoV-229E spike peptides, taken before COVID-19 vaccination. Receptors were obtained from a human donor who received a COVID-19 vaccine. The CDR3 runs from the conserved cysteine through the conserved F or W. A D gene is named only where the DNA matches it firmly. Where a row states a size, it is once, few, many or the class of an expanded clone; other rows omit it.

CDR3,DNA,V,J,D,size
CASSLGGGPHRFF,TGTGCCAGCAGCTTAGGAGGGGGCCCCCATCGGTTCTTC,TRBV5-4,TRBJ2-1,-,few
CASSRDSYGYTF,TGTGCCAGTAGTCGGGACAGCTATGGCTACACCTTC,TRBV19,TRBJ1-2,TRBD1,-
CASSRDTYTQYF,TGTGCCAGCTCACGGGACACATATACGCAGTATTTT,TRBV18,TRBJ2-3,-,-
CATRDRAGVTNTEAFF,TGTGCCACCAGGGACAGGGCAGGTGTAACGAACACTGAAGCTTTCTTT,TRBV15,TRBJ1-1,TRBD1,-
CASSLGRGREKLFF,TGTGCCAGCAGCTTAGGCAGGGGGCGAGAAAAACTGTTTTTT,TRBV13,TRBJ1-4,TRBD1,once
CSVGNWGLDGEQFF,TGCAGCGTCGGTAATTGGGGGCTTGACGGTGAGCAGTTCTTC,TRBV29-1,TRBJ2-1,-,-
CASRLGIYNEQFF,TGTGCCAGCAGACTCGGAATCTACAATGAGCAGTTCTTC,TRBV2,TRBJ2-1,-,-
CASRANEQFF,TGCGCCAGCAGGGCCAATGAGCAGTTCTTC,TRBV23-1,TRBJ2-1,-,-
CASSSSGGSTEAFF,TGTGCCAGCAGTTCGTCGGGGGGCAGCACTGAAGCTTTCTTT,TRBV6-6,TRBJ1-1,-,-
CASSLVPNSIAGHEQFF,TGTGCCAGCAGCTTAGTACCCAACAGTATAGCGGGACATGAGCAGTTCTTC,TRBV7-2,TRBJ2-1,TRBD2,-